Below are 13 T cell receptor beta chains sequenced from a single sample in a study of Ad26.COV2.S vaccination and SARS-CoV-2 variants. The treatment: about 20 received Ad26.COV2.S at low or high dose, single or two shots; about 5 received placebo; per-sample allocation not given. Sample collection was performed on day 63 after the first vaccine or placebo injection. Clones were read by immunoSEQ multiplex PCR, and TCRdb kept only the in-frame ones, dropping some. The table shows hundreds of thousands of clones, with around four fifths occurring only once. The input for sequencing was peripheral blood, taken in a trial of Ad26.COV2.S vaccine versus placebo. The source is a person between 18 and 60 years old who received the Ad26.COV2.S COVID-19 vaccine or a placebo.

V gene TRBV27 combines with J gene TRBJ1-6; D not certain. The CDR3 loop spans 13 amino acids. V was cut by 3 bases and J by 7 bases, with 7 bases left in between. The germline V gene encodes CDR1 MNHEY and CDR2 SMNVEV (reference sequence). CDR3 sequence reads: CASSFLGNSPLHF. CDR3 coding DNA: TGTGCCAGCAGTTTCCTAGGGAATTCACCCCTCCACTTT.

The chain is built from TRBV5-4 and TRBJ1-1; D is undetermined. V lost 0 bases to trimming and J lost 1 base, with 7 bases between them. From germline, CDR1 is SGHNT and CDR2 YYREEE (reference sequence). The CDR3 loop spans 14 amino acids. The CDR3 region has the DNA TGTGCCAGCAGCTTGGAACCGGGGAACACTGAAGCTTTCTTT. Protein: CASSLEPGNTEAFF.

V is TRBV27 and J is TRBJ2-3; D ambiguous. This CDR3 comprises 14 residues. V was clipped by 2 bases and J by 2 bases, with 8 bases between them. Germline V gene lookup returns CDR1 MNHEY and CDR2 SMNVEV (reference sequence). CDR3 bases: TGTGCCAGCAGTTTACGACGGCCCACAGATACGCAGTATTTT. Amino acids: CASSLRRPTDTQYF.

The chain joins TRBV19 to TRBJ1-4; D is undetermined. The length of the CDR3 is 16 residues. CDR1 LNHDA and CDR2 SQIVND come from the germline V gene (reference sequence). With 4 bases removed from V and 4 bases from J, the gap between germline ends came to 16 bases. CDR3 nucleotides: TGTGCCAGTAGTACCCACCCGAAAGAGCGTAATGAAAAACTGTTTTTT. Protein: CASSTHPKERNEKLFF.

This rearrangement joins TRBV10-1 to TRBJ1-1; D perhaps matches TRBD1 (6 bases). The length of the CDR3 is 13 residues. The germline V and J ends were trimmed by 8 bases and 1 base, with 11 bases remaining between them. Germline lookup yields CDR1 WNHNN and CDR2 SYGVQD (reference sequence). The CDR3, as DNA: TGCGCCAGCTCCTTGGGGGCGAACACTGAAGCTTTCTTT. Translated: CASSLGANTEAFF.

The CDR3 region is CASRRRVSGSYEQYF. As DNA, the CDR3 is TGTGCCAGCAGGCGGAGGGTTAGCGGGTCCTACGAGCAGTACTTC. The genes are TRBV6-5 and TRBJ2-7, with 7 bases that match TRBD2. CDR1 is MNHEY, CDR2 SVGAGI, per germline. The CDR3 length is 15 residues. V lost 6 bases to trimming and J lost 1 base; unmatched junction nucleotides: 9.

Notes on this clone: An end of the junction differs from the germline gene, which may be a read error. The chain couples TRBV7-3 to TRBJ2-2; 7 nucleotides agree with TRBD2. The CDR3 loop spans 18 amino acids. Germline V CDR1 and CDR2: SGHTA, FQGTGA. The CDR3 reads CASRRRAGGGPGTGELFF. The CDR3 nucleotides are TGCGCCAGCCGCCGCCGGGCCGGGGGAGGGCCGGGCACCGGGGAGCTGTTTTTT.

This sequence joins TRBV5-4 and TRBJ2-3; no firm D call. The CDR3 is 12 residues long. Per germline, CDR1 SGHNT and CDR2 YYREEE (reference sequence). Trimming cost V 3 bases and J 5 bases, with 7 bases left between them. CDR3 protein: CASSSPKDTQYF. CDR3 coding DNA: TGTGCCAGCAGCTCACCTAAAGATACGCAGTATTTT. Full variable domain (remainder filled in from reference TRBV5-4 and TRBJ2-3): ETGVTQSPTHLIKTRGQQVTLRCSSQSGHNTVSWYQQALGQGPQFIFQYYREEENGRGNFPPRFSGLQFPNYSSELNVNALELDDSALYLCASSSPKDTQYFGPGTRLTVL.

The CDR3, as DNA: TGTGCCAGCTCACCATTGAGCAACTCCTACGAGCAGTACTTC. Amino acid sequence: CASSPLSNSYEQYF. The chain couples TRBV18 to TRBJ2-7; D remains unclear. Trimming removed 2 bases from V and 0 bases from J, with 8 bases in between. Germline V lookup: CDR1 KGHSH, CDR2 LQKENI. This CDR3 is built from 14 residues.

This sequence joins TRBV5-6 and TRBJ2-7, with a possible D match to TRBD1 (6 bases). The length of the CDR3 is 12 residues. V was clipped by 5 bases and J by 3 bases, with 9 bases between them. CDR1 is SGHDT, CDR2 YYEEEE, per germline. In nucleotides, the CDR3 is TGTGCCAGCAGTAAGGGACACTACGAGCAGTACTTC. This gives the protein CASSKGHYEQYF.

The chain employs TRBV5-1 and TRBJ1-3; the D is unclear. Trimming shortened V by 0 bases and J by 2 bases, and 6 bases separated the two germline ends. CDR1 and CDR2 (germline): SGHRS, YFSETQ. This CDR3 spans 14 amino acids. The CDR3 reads CASSLGATGNTIYF. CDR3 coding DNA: TGCGCCAGCAGCTTGGGGGCGACTGGAAACACCATATATTTT.

The CDR3 sequence is CASSLDLGTGGYTF. The CDR3 DNA follows: TGTGCCAGCAGCTTAGATCTCGGGACTGGTGGCTACACCTTC. This chain links TRBV7-9 with TRBJ1-2; weak D call: TRBD1 (5 bases). With 1 base removed from V and 7 bases from J, the gap between germline ends came to 13 bases. Germline CDR1 is SEHNR and CDR2 is FQNEAQ (reference sequence). This CDR3 contains 14 residues. Full variable domain (outside the CDR3, taken from reference TRBV7-9 and TRBJ1-2): DTGVSQNPRHKITKRGQNVTFRCDPISEHNRLYWYRQTLGQGPEFLTYFQNEAQLEKSRLLSDRFSAERPKGSFSTLEIQRTEQGDSAMYLCASSLDLGTGGYTFGSGTRLTVV.

The CDR3 region is CASSLGAEAGYTF. CDR3 DNA: TGTGCCAGCAGCTTAGGGGCTGAGGCTGGCTACACCTTC. V is TRBV7-2 and J is TRBJ1-2, with no clear D. This CDR3 contains 13 residues. Germline-derived CDR1 and CDR2 are SGHTA and FQGNSA. Trimming removed 1 base at V and 7 bases at J, with 10 bases between.